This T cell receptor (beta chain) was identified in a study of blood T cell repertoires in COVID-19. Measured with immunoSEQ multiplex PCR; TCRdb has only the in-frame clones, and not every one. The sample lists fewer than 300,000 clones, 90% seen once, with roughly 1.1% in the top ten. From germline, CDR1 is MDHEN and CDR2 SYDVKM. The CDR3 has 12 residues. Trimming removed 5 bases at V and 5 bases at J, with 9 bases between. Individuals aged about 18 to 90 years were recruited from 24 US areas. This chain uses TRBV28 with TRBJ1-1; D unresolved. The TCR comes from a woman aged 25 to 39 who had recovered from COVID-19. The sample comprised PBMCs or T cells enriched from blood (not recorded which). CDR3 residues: CASSTRRTEAFF. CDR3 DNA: TGTGCCAGCAGTACCAGGAGGACTGAAGCTTTCTTT.